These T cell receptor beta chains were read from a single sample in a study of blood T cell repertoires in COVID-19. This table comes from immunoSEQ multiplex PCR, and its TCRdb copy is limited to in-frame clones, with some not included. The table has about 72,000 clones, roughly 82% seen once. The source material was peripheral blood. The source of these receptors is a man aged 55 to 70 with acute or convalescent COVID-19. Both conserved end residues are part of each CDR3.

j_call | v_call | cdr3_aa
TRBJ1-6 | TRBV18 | CASSLDRGNSPLHF
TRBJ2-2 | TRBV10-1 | CASSDRQNTGELFF
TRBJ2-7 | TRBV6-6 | CASSKRDSYEQYF
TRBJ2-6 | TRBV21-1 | CASSKEGSSGANVLTF
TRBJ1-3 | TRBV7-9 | CASSLGPGRAGNTIYF
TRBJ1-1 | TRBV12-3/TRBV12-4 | CASSLDDRGAAFF
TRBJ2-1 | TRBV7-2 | CASSLGQGEWNEQFF
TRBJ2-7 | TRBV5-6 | CASSREYEQYF
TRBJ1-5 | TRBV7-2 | CASSLNPGDNQPQHF
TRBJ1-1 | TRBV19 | CASSIDAGGTEAFF
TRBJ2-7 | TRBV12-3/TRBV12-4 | CASRTGGYEQYF
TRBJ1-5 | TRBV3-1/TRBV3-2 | CASRGGNSNQPQHF
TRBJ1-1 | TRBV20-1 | CSASEGINTEAFF
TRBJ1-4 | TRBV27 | CASKAGTIPNEKLFF
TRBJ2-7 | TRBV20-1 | CSASSPGNSYEQYF
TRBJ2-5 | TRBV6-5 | CASARGTGVETQYF
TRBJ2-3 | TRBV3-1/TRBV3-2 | CASSSWGTSLADTQYF
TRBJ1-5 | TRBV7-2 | CASSLNRGNQPQHF
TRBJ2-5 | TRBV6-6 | CASSRPGGHQETQYF
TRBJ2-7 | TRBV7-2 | CASSPRRDRYYEQYF
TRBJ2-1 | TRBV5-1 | CASSLAFNEQFF
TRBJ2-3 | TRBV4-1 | CASSQTRDSDTQYF
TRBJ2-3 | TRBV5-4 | CASSPASGRWADTQYF
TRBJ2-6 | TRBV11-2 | CASSPTGGANVLTF
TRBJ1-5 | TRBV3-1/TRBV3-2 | CASSQDTSQPQHF
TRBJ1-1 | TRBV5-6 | CASSLGRTTEAFF